This T cell receptor (beta chain) is from a study of vaccination effects on CD4 cells after COVID-19. Subsequent to less than eleven days of culture, CD4+ T cells were isolated. About this clone itself: What it binds is not known.

Measured with immunoSEQ multiplex PCR; TCRdb has only the in-frame clones, and not every one. Here the sample spans more than 30,000 clones, over 80% being singletons. CDR3 length: 13 amino acids. In germline, CDR1 is LNHDA, CDR2 SQIVND (reference sequence). V was cut by 1 base and J by 4 bases, with 7 bases left in between. This sequence was found in a human donor who received a COVID-19 vaccine. The specimen was CD4+ T cells from PBMCs cultured without peptide, collected before COVID-19 vaccination. The V gene is TRBV19, the J gene TRBJ1-2, with D unclear. The CDR3 DNA reads as TGTGCCAGTAGTATAGGCTACATCTATGGCTACACCTTC. Protein product: CASSIGYIYGYTF.